Listed below are T cell receptor beta chains from one sample, sequenced in a study of Graves' ophthalmopathy and Graves' hyperthyroidism. MiXCR, run by TCRdb on the multiplex PCR reads, gives a single entry per CDR3 protein. The top ten hold approximately 7% of the sample, which has 300,000 to 500,000 distinct CDR3 sequences, about 16% seen once. The source material was peripheral blood. Receptors originate from a woman younger than 30 with stable Graves' hyperthyroidism. The conserved cysteine and the conserved F or W are not part of the CDR3 here. The order of the fields is J gene, V gene, CDR3 protein.

J gene: TRBJ1-1
V gene: TRBV7-2
CDR3 protein: ASSLGQKSAEAF

J gene: TRBJ1-2
V gene: TRBV5-1
CDR3 protein: ASRPGQGVIENYGYT

J gene: TRBJ1-1
V gene: TRBV10-3
CDR3 protein: AIREVGTEAF

J gene: TRBJ1-5
V gene: TRBV4-2
CDR3 protein: ASSQDSSNQPQH

J gene: TRBJ2-2
V gene: TRBV7-8
CDR3 protein: ASSAEATGELF

J gene: TRBJ2-5
V gene: TRBV5-1
CDR3 protein: ASSGTLQETQY

J gene: TRBJ1-6
V gene: TRBV6-2/TRBV6-3
CDR3 protein: ASSYPQGTNSPLH

J gene: TRBJ2-7
V gene: TRBV29-1
CDR3 protein: SVGVGGEQY

J gene: TRBJ1-2
V gene: TRBV5-1
CDR3 protein: ASSSGRVRQRT

J gene: TRBJ2-5
V gene: TRBV24-1
CDR3 protein: ATSDPQETQY

J gene: TRBJ1-2
V gene: TRBV18
CDR3 protein: ASSPITGVGPIYGYT

J gene: TRBJ1-1
V gene: TRBV6-1
CDR3 protein: ASSELDIGFEAF

J gene: TRBJ1-6
V gene: TRBV12-3/TRBV12-4
CDR3 protein: ASNYSSYNSPLH

J gene: TRBJ1-2
V gene: TRBV5-1
CDR3 protein: ASSRDLPEGGYT

J gene: TRBJ1-2
V gene: TRBV6-5
CDR3 protein: ASSYSSGGADGYT

J gene: TRBJ1-6
V gene: TRBV6-1
CDR3 protein: ASIILGGGDSPLH

J gene: TRBJ1-5
V gene: TRBV15
CDR3 protein: ATSRPEEESSNQPQH

J gene: TRBJ2-3
V gene: TRBV12-3/TRBV12-4
CDR3 protein: ASSLGGHTDTQY

J gene: TRBJ1-2
V gene: TRBV11-3
CDR3 protein: ASSSAGVGNYGYT

J gene: TRBJ2-5
V gene: TRBV10-3
CDR3 protein: AISGQGETQD

J gene: TRBJ2-2
V gene: TRBV6-2/TRBV6-3
CDR3 protein: ASSYSIRALRATGELF

J gene: TRBJ1-3
V gene: TRBV19
CDR3 protein: ASSPGGRNTIY

J gene: TRBJ1-6
V gene: TRBV12-5
CDR3 protein: ASGFVQGTVDYNSPLH

J gene: TRBJ2-3
V gene: TRBV2
CDR3 protein: ASRGVTVADTQY

J gene: TRBJ2-5
V gene: TRBV7-3
CDR3 protein: ASSTGGQETQY

J gene: TRBJ1-2
V gene: TRBV12-3/TRBV12-4
CDR3 protein: ASSSTGDSSYGYT

J gene: TRBJ1-2
V gene: TRBV6-1
CDR3 protein: ARWTGSGYT